A selection of T cell receptor beta chains follows, all from one sample in a study of T cells in Graves' hyperthyroidism and ophthalmopathy. Using its own MiXCR run on the multiplex PCR reads, TCRdb lists one record per CDR3 protein. Here the sample spans around 700,000 distinct CDR3 sequences, approximately 19% being singletons. The sample consisted of blood. All receptors derive from a woman in her fifties or sixties with Graves' hyperthyroidism that later progressed to Graves' ophthalmopathy. Each CDR3 is given with its conserved first and last residue. A D gene is named only where the DNA matches it firmly. Rows give clone size only sometimes, using once, few, many, or a class for an expanded clone.

TRBV30,many,TRBJ1-2,-,CAWGLGGHGYTF,TGTGCCTGGGGACTGGGGGGACATGGCTACACCTTC
TRBV6-1,-,TRBJ1-2,TRBD1,CASTQTGGYGYTF,TGTGCCAGCACCCAAACAGGGGGCTATGGCTACACCTTC
TRBV7-2,many,TRBJ1-5,-,CASSLVEGFISQPQHF,TGTGCCAGCAGCTTAGTGGAAGGGTTTATCAGTCAGCCCCAGCATTTT
TRBV4-1,many,TRBJ2-5,-,CASSQDKETQYF,TGCGCCAGCAGCCAAGATAAAGAGACCCAGTACTTC
TRBV12-5,many,TRBJ2-1,-,CASGLGRIEQFF,TGTGCTAGTGGTTTGGGGCGCATAGAGCAGTTCTTC
TRBV30,-,TRBJ1-4,TRBD1,CAWSQKRQGRREKLFF,TGTGCCTGGAGTCAGAAACGACAGGGGCGTCGGGAAAAACTGTTTTTT
TRBV3-1,few,TRBJ1-1,-,CASGQVRDTEAFF,TGTGCCAGCGGCCAAGTGAGGGACACTGAAGCTTTCTTT
TRBV2,many,TRBJ2-7,TRBD1,CASRTGQGTYEQYF,TGTGCCAGCCGGACAGGACAGGGCACCTACGAGCAGTACTTC
TRBV7-9,many,TRBJ2-5,-,CASSLPTGGETQYF,TGTGCCAGCAGCTTACCGACCGGCGGTGAGACCCAGTACTTC
TRBV12-3/TRBV12-4,many,TRBJ2-4,TRBD2,CASSLPGGGLATKNIQYF,TGTGCCAGCAGTTTGCCCGGGGGGGGATTGGCAACCAAAAACATTCAGTACTTC
TRBV7-9,few,TRBJ2-6,-,CASSQPRGRTGANVLTF,TGTGCCAGCAGCCAACCCAGGGGGAGGACGGGGGCCAACGTCCTGACTTTC
TRBV3-1,many,TRBJ2-7,-,CASSQEFHEQYF,TGTGCCAGCAGCCAAGAATTCCACGAGCAGTACTTC
TRBV5-5,-,TRBJ1-5,-,CASSAQGNSNQPQHF,TGTGCCAGCAGCGCGCAGGGGAATAGCAATCAGCCCCAGCATTTT
TRBV12-3/TRBV12-4,-,TRBJ1-2,-,CASSSMRFNYGYTF,TGTGCCAGCAGTTCGATGAGGTTCAACTATGGCTACACCTTC
TRBV29-1,-,TRBJ2-5,-,CSVDIVAGKTQYF,TGCAGCGTTGATATAGTGGCAGGGAAGACCCAGTACTTC
TRBV5-6,few,TRBJ2-3,TRBD2,CASTALAGSTDTQYF,TGTGCCAGCACCGCTCTAGCGGGGTCAACAGATACGCAGTATTTT
TRBV6-2/TRBV6-3,-,TRBJ2-3,-,CASSYSRQSTDTQYF,TGTGCCAGCAGTTACTCGAGACAAAGCACAGATACGCAGTATTTT
TRBV11-2,-,TRBJ1-2,TRBD1,CASSWGTVYGYTF,TGTGCCAGCAGCTGGGGGACAGTCTATGGCTACACCTTC
TRBV10-3,-,TRBJ1-2,-,CAIWESGNYGYTF,TGTGCCATCTGGGAATCAGGGAACTATGGCTACACCTTC
TRBV7-9,few,TRBJ2-7,-,CASSSGPGYEQYF,TGTGCCAGCAGCTCAGGGCCGGGCTACGAGCAGTACTTC
TRBV5-1,many,TRBJ2-3,-,CASSLGGSTDTQYF,TGTGCCAGCAGCTTAGGGGGTAGCACAGATACGCAGTATTTT
TRBV7-9,many,TRBJ2-7,-,CASSLSPGLEQYF,TGTGCCAGCAGCTTATCCCCGGGGCTCGAGCAGTACTTC
TRBV11-2,many,TRBJ2-7,TRBD2,CASSSWTSGAYEQYF,TGTGCCAGCAGCTCCTGGACTAGCGGGGCTTACGAGCAGTACTTC
TRBV7-9,-,TRBJ1-2,TRBD1,CASSSDREVGGYTF,TGTGCCAGCAGCTCGGACAGGGAAGTAGGTGGCTACACCTTC